This is a list of T cell receptor beta chains from one sample in a study of blood T cells in healthy people across ages. TCRdb reanalysed the 5' RACE reads using MiXCR and keeps one entry per CDR3 protein. Of over a million distinct CDR3 sequences listed, 40% to 45% were seen once; the top ten hold approximately 17%. The sequenced sample consisted of blood. These receptors were obtained from a woman aged 55-70 years in good health. Both conserved end residues are part of each CDR3. A D gene is named only where the DNA matches it firmly. Some rows have no size entry. The others give once, few or many, or a class for an expanded clone.

CDR3aa: CASSSRRGNQETQYF
CDR3nt: TGTGCCAGCAGCTCCCGCAGGGGGAACCAAGAGACCCAGTACTTC
d_gene: TRBD1
j_gene: TRBJ2-5
abundance: once
len: 15
v_gene: TRBV11-1

CDR3aa: CASSSREAGEPHEQYF
CDR3nt: TGTGCCAGCTCCTCCCGTGAAGCGGGAGAGCCTCACGAGCAGTACTTC
d_gene: TRBD2
j_gene: TRBJ2-7
abundance: few
len: 16
v_gene: TRBV6-1

CDR3aa: CSAGGQLANEQFF
CDR3nt: TGCAGTGCTGGCGGACAGTTGGCAAATGAGCAGTTCTTC
d_gene: .
j_gene: TRBJ2-1
abundance: few
len: 13
v_gene: TRBV20-1

CDR3aa: CASSSGQGAHEKLFF
CDR3nt: TGTGCCAGCAGTTCTGGACAGGGGGCGCATGAAAAACTGTTTTTT
d_gene: TRBD1
j_gene: TRBJ1-4
abundance: .
len: 15
v_gene: TRBV11-1

CDR3aa: CASSYSGGTYEQYF
CDR3nt: TGTGCCAGCAGTTACTCGGGCGGCACCTACGAGCAGTACTTC
d_gene: .
j_gene: TRBJ2-7
abundance: many
len: 14
v_gene: TRBV6-5

CDR3aa: CSAADGKTQYF
CDR3nt: TGCAGCGCTGCTGACGGGAAGACCCAGTACTTC
d_gene: .
j_gene: TRBJ2-5
abundance: few
len: 11
v_gene: TRBV29-1

CDR3aa: CASSQENRIYEQYF
CDR3nt: TGCGCCAGCAGCCAAGAAAACAGGATCTACGAGCAGTACTTC
d_gene: .
j_gene: TRBJ2-7
abundance: few
len: 14
v_gene: TRBV4-1

CDR3aa: CASSYGTGGYEQYF
CDR3nt: TGTGCCAGCAGTTACGGGACAGGGGGCTACGAGCAGTACTTC
d_gene: TRBD1
j_gene: TRBJ2-7
abundance: many
len: 14
v_gene: TRBV6-2/TRBV6-3

CDR3aa: CASSQGGQGGDTQYF
CDR3nt: TGCGCCAGCAGCCAAGGGGGACAGGGGGGAGATACGCAGTATTTT
d_gene: TRBD1
j_gene: TRBJ2-3
abundance: .
len: 15
v_gene: TRBV4-1

CDR3aa: CASSSWGWTGEEETQYF
CDR3nt: TGCGCCAGCAGCTCGTGGGGATGGACAGGGGAGGAAGAGACCCAGTACTTC
d_gene: TRBD1
j_gene: TRBJ2-5
abundance: .
len: 17
v_gene: TRBV5-1

CDR3aa: CASSEWVGLEETQYF
CDR3nt: TGTGCCAGCAGTGAATGGGTGGGGCTAGAAGAGACCCAGTACTTC
d_gene: .
j_gene: TRBJ2-5
abundance: .
len: 15
v_gene: TRBV25-1

CDR3aa: CASSQGGRQPQHF
CDR3nt: TGTGCCAGCAGCCAAGGGGGGAGACAGCCCCAGCATTTT
d_gene: .
j_gene: TRBJ1-5
abundance: .
len: 13
v_gene: TRBV3-1

CDR3aa: CASSTRGALNNEQFF
CDR3nt: TGTGCCAGCAGTACTAGGGGGGCTCTTAACAATGAGCAGTTCTTC
d_gene: .
j_gene: TRBJ2-1
abundance: .
len: 15
v_gene: TRBV7-2

CDR3aa: CASSLAAGGPRGEQFF
CDR3nt: TGTGCCAGCAGCTTAGCAGCGGGAGGGCCTAGAGGCGAGCAGTTCTTC
d_gene: TRBD2
j_gene: TRBJ2-1
abundance: .
len: 16
v_gene: TRBV7-9

CDR3aa: CSARQVGAEAFF
CDR3nt: TGCAGTGCTAGACAGGTAGGGGCTGAAGCTTTCTTT
d_gene: .
j_gene: TRBJ1-1
abundance: few
len: 12
v_gene: TRBV20-1

CDR3aa: CASSLQANTGELFF
CDR3nt: TGTGCCAGCAGTTTACAGGCGAACACCGGGGAGCTGTTTTTT
d_gene: .
j_gene: TRBJ2-2
abundance: .
len: 14
v_gene: TRBV27

CDR3aa: CASSLEPVTMNTEAFF
CDR3nt: TGCGCCAGCAGCTTGGAACCTGTTACCATGAACACTGAAGCTTTCTTT
d_gene: .
j_gene: TRBJ1-1
abundance: .
len: 16
v_gene: TRBV5-1

CDR3aa: CASRSQRRGKEKLFF
CDR3nt: TGTGCCAGCAGGTCCCAGAGGCGGGGGAAAGAAAAACTGTTTTTT
d_gene: .
j_gene: TRBJ1-4
abundance: .
len: 15
v_gene: TRBV6-2/TRBV6-3

CDR3aa: CAISESNVGTQYF
CDR3nt: TGTGCCATCAGTGAGTCGAACGTCGGGACCCAGTACTTC
d_gene: .
j_gene: TRBJ2-5
abundance: .
len: 13
v_gene: TRBV10-3

CDR3aa: CASSQLDRMLYGYTF
CDR3nt: TGTGCCAGCAGCCAGCTGGACAGGATGCTCTATGGCTACACCTTC
d_gene: TRBD1
j_gene: TRBJ1-2
abundance: .
len: 15
v_gene: TRBV3-1

CDR3aa: CASTYRGRAEEQFF
CDR3nt: TGTGCCAGCACTTACCGGGGGCGGGCGGAGGAGCAGTTCTTC
d_gene: .
j_gene: TRBJ2-1
abundance: few
len: 14
v_gene: TRBV6-2/TRBV6-3

CDR3aa: CSASLGGLWNEQFF
CDR3nt: TGCAGTGCTAGTCTAGGGGGCCTCTGGAATGAGCAGTTCTTC
d_gene: TRBD1
j_gene: TRBJ2-1
abundance: few
len: 14
v_gene: TRBV20-1

CDR3aa: CASSPSLGARDTDTQYF
CDR3nt: TGTGCCAGCAGCCCCAGTTTGGGGGCGAGGGACACAGATACGCAGTATTTT
d_gene: .
j_gene: TRBJ2-3
abundance: many
len: 17
v_gene: TRBV6-1

CDR3aa: CASSSLSGRRTGELFF
CDR3nt: TGTGCCAGCAGCTCCCTTAGCGGGAGGCGCACCGGGGAGCTGTTTTTT
d_gene: TRBD2
j_gene: TRBJ2-2
abundance: .
len: 16
v_gene: TRBV28

CDR3aa: CSASPPGARYNEQFF
CDR3nt: TGCAGTGCCTCCCCCCCGGGAGCAAGGTACAATGAGCAGTTCTTC
d_gene: .
j_gene: TRBJ2-1
abundance: .
len: 15
v_gene: TRBV20-1

CDR3aa: CASSRRDRSYEQYF
CDR3nt: TGTGCCAGCAGCCGCCGGGACAGGTCCTACGAGCAGTACTTC
d_gene: TRBD1
j_gene: TRBJ2-7
abundance: few
len: 14
v_gene: TRBV13

CDR3aa: CSVEPTTGREQYF
CDR3nt: TGCAGCGTTGAACCGACTACCGGTAGGGAGCAGTACTTC
d_gene: .
j_gene: TRBJ2-5
abundance: few
len: 13
v_gene: TRBV29-1

CDR3aa: CASSLDSGGTPYEQFF
CDR3nt: TGCGCCAGCAGCTTGGATTCGGGAGGGACCCCCTACGAGCAGTTCTTC
d_gene: TRBD2
j_gene: TRBJ2-1
abundance: .
len: 16
v_gene: TRBV5-1

CDR3aa: CSASVGPVRTDTQYF
CDR3nt: TGCAGTGCTAGTGTCGGACCGGTACGCACAGATACGCAGTATTTT
d_gene: .
j_gene: TRBJ2-3
abundance: few
len: 15
v_gene: TRBV20-1

CDR3aa: CASSYDRNQPQHF
CDR3nt: TGTGCCAGCAGTTACGACAGAAATCAGCCCCAGCATTTT
d_gene: .
j_gene: TRBJ1-5
abundance: .
len: 13
v_gene: TRBV6-5

CDR3aa: CASSDSDWNEQFF
CDR3nt: TGTGCCAGCAGTGACTCGGACTGGAATGAGCAGTTCTTC
d_gene: .
j_gene: TRBJ2-1
abundance: few
len: 13
v_gene: TRBV6-2/TRBV6-3

CDR3aa: CASSPGDRSPYEQYF
CDR3nt: TGTGCCAGCTCACCGGGGGACAGGAGCCCCTACGAGCAGTACTTC
d_gene: TRBD1
j_gene: TRBJ2-7
abundance: .
len: 15
v_gene: TRBV18

CDR3aa: CASSDRGTQYF
CDR3nt: TGTGCCAGCAGTGACCGTGGTACGCAGTATTTT
d_gene: .
j_gene: TRBJ2-3
abundance: .
len: 11
v_gene: TRBV6-4

CDR3aa: CASSLAVAGPPYEQYF
CDR3nt: TGTGCCAGCAGCTTGGCGGTGGCAGGGCCGCCCTACGAGCAGTACTTC
d_gene: .
j_gene: TRBJ2-7
abundance: few
len: 16
v_gene: TRBV5-5

CDR3aa: CASSFGTSGSTDTQYF
CDR3nt: TGTGCCAGCAGTTTTGGGACTAGCGGAAGCACAGATACGCAGTATTTT
d_gene: TRBD2
j_gene: TRBJ2-3
abundance: few
len: 16
v_gene: TRBV6-2/TRBV6-3

CDR3aa: CAIKPRAEQRNEQFF
CDR3nt: TGTGCCATCAAACCCCGGGCGGAACAAAGGAATGAGCAGTTCTTC
d_gene: .
j_gene: TRBJ2-1
abundance: few
len: 15
v_gene: TRBV10-3

CDR3aa: CATSRLRDRNTGELFF
CDR3nt: TGTGCCACCAGCAGACTCCGGGACAGGAACACCGGGGAGCTGTTTTTT
d_gene: TRBD1
j_gene: TRBJ2-2
abundance: few
len: 16
v_gene: TRBV15

CDR3aa: CSVDSGQDYTGELFF
CDR3nt: TGCAGCGTTGACTCAGGACAGGACTACACCGGGGAGCTGTTTTTT
d_gene: TRBD1
j_gene: TRBJ2-2
abundance: .
len: 15
v_gene: TRBV29-1

CDR3aa: CASSRMTNEQYF
CDR3nt: TGTGCCAGCAGCCGAATGACAAACGAGCAGTACTTC
d_gene: .
j_gene: TRBJ2-7
abundance: few
len: 12
v_gene: TRBV7-9

CDR3aa: CASSMPQGTGDEQYF
CDR3nt: TGTGCCAGCAGCATGCCACAGGGCACTGGGGACGAGCAGTACTTC
d_gene: .
j_gene: TRBJ2-7
abundance: .
len: 15
v_gene: TRBV7-9

CDR3aa: CASTPTLEGLMYNEQFF
CDR3nt: TGCGCCAGCACCCCGACATTAGAGGGACTGATGTACAATGAGCAGTTCTTC
d_gene: .
j_gene: TRBJ2-1
abundance: few
len: 17
v_gene: TRBV4-1

CDR3aa: CSAPSGRADTQYF
CDR3nt: TGCAGTGCCCCTTCCGGGAGGGCAGATACGCAGTATTTT
d_gene: TRBD2
j_gene: TRBJ2-3
abundance: .
len: 13
v_gene: TRBV20-1

CDR3aa: CASSLLASGIHNEQFF
CDR3nt: TGTGCCAGCAGTTTATTGGCTAGCGGGATCCACAATGAGCAGTTCTTC
d_gene: TRBD2
j_gene: TRBJ2-1
abundance: .
len: 16
v_gene: TRBV27

CDR3aa: CASSPSSENTGELFF
CDR3nt: TGTGCCAGCAGCCCCTCTAGCGAGAACACCGGGGAGCTGTTTTTT
d_gene: .
j_gene: TRBJ2-2
abundance: .
len: 15
v_gene: TRBV13

CDR3aa: CASSLGGSAVEETQYF
CDR3nt: TGTGCCAGCAGTTTAGGAGGTAGCGCGGTGGAAGAGACCCAGTACTTC
d_gene: .
j_gene: TRBJ2-5
abundance: many
len: 16
v_gene: TRBV12-3/TRBV12-4

CDR3aa: CASSQDGSLAVQETQYF
CDR3nt: TGTGCCAGCAGCCAAGATGGATCCCTAGCGGTGCAAGAGACCCAGTACTTC
d_gene: TRBD2
j_gene: TRBJ2-5
abundance: few
len: 17
v_gene: TRBV4-2

CDR3aa: CASSPSSRADEQFF
CDR3nt: TGTGCCAGCAGTCCCTCCTCAAGGGCCGATGAGCAGTTCTTC
d_gene: .
j_gene: TRBJ2-1
abundance: .
len: 14
v_gene: TRBV28

CDR3aa: CASRGPETQYF
CDR3nt: TGTGCCAGCAGAGGACCGGAGACCCAGTACTTC
d_gene: .
j_gene: TRBJ2-5
abundance: few
len: 11
v_gene: TRBV2

CDR3aa: CASSQGESFAYEQYF
CDR3nt: TGCGCCAGCAGCCAGGGGGAAAGTTTCGCCTACGAGCAGTACTTC
d_gene: .
j_gene: TRBJ2-7
abundance: few
len: 15
v_gene: TRBV4-1

CDR3aa: CASTFDRLYQPQHF
CDR3nt: TGTGCCAGCACCTTTGACAGACTTTATCAGCCCCAGCATTTT
d_gene: .
j_gene: TRBJ1-5
abundance: .
len: 14
v_gene: TRBV2

CDR3aa: CASSQMLAGGRNEQFF
CDR3nt: TGTGCCAGCAGCCAAATGTTAGCGGGAGGAAGGAATGAGCAGTTCTTC
d_gene: TRBD2
j_gene: TRBJ2-1
abundance: .
len: 16
v_gene: TRBV3-1